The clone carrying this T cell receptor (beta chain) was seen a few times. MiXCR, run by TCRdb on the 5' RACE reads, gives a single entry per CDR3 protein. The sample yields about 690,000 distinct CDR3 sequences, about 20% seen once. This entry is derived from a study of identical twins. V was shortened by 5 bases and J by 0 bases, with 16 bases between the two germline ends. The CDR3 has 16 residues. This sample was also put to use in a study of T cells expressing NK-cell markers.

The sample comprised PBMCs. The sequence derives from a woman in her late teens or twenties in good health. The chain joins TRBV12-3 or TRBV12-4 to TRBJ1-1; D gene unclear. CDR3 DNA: TGTGCCAGCAGTGCCCCTTACAGCCTAATGAACACTGAAGCTTTCTTT. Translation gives CASSAPYSLMNTEAFF.